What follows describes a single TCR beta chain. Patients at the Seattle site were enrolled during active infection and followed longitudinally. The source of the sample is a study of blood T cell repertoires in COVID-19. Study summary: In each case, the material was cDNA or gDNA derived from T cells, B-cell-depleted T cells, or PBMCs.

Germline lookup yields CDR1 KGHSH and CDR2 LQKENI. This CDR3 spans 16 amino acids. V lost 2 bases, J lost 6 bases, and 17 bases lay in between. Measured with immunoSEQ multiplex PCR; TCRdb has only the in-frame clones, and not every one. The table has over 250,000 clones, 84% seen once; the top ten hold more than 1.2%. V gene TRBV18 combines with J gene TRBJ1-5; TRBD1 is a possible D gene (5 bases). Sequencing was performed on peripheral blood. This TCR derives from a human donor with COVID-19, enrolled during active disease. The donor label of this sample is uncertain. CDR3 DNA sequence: TGTGCCAGCTCACCAAACGCAGGGCAGCCAAGTCAGCCCCAGCATTTT. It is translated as CASSPNAGQPSQPQHF.